Reported below is one T cell receptor beta chain. The antigen is undetermined. The data belong to a study of T cell responses to AZD1222 COVID-19 vaccine. Study as a whole: Both about-4-week and about-12-week second-dose recipients were combined.

CDR1 and CDR2 from the germline V gene are SGHTA and FQGNSA. The CDR3 spans 15 residues. V was cut by 7 bases and J by 0 bases, with 13 bases left in between. Some clones are missing from TCRdb's copy, which holds only in-frame ones; the method was immunoSEQ multiplex PCR. The data show 150,000 or so clones, approximately 91% seen once. Study conclusions and caveats: Repertoires were obtained solely post-peak T cell response.

Sequenced material: peripheral blood, taken on day 0 of AZD1222 vaccination. The chain joins TRBV7-2 to TRBJ1-5; D is unclear. The TCR sequence derives from an adult in good health. The CDR3, as DNA: TGTGCCAGCAAGCTGATCCAGGATAGCAATCAGCCCCAGCATTTT. It yields the protein CASKLIQDSNQPQHF.